Listed here is a single T cell receptor (beta chain). Libraries were prepared by immunoSEQ multiplex PCR; TCRdb keeps only in-frame clonotypes and omits some of them. The sample lists tens of thousands of clones, approximately 92% seen once, with about 7.4% in the top ten. The sample is drawn from a study of blood T cell repertoires in COVID-19. V trimming: 2 bases; J trimming: 3 bases; junction bases outside the gene matches: 5. Germline V CDR1 and CDR2: SGHDT, YYEEEE. CDR3 length: 16 residues. The chain has TRBV5-6 and TRBJ1-1; TRBD1 aligns across 12 bases. This sequence was found in a middle-aged man with active COVID-19. The specimen sequenced was peripheral blood. The DNA for the CDR3 is TGTGCCAGCAGCTTCTTTGGGACAGGGGGCGACACTGAAGCTTTCTTT. Protein product: CASSFFGTGGDTEAFF.